The source of this T cell receptor (beta chain) is a study of post-analysis software for immune sequencing data. Findings of the study overall: TRBV segments more frequent in patients than in controls numbered roughly 5 and included TRBV5-6, TRBV5-1 and TRBV20-1. Under F measure analysis, samples from one preparation batch co-clustered strongly.

V lost 7 bases, J lost 1 base, and 10 bases lay in between. This CDR3 has 12 residues. Per germline, CDR1 SQVTM and CDR2 ANQGSEA. This clonotype was counted only a few times. What it recognizes is unknown. Prepared TCR beta cDNA libraries contained unique molecular identifiers. Input populations of about 0.9 to 10 million T cells gave rise to a few hundred thousand cDNA molecules. TCRdb reanalysed the PCR reads using MiXCR and keeps one entry per CDR3 protein. The repertoire holds 750,000 to 950,000 distinct CDR3 sequences, with approximately 50% as singletons. What was sequenced was blood. The receptor was derived from a girl aged 10-17 years with multiple sclerosis. The rearrangement joins TRBV29-1 to TRBJ2-5; either TRBD1 or TRBD2 may supply D (5 bases each). CDR3 nucleotides: TGCAGCGGAACCGGGACCCAAGAGACCCAGTACTTC. As protein: CSGTGTQETQYF.